This T cell receptor (beta chain) was recovered during a study of response to subunit inactivated influenza vaccine. TCRdb reprocessed the RT-PCR reads with MiXCR, giving one entry per CDR3 protein. The sample lists more than 550,000 distinct CDR3 sequences; about 11% were seen once. The CDR3 covers 17 residues. Between the trimmed V and J ends, which lost 5 bases and 5 bases, there was a span of 23 bases. Germline-derived CDR1 and CDR2 are SGHTA and FQGNSA. These data were likewise used in another study, on T cells expressing NK-cell markers. That study adds: The authors made TCR beta cDNA libraries by 5'RACE template switching. This switching added a universal primer site and UMIs. In over 5 donors, dominant CD3+CD56+NKG2C+ clonotypes ranked among the top 10 CD8+ clonotypes.

The source of this sequence is a man aged 50 to 60 who received an inactivated influenza vaccine. The chain uses TRBV7-2 and TRBJ2-3; tentative D call: TRBD2 (6 bases). The starting material was PBMCs from blood, obtained on the day of vaccination. The CDR3 protein is CASSVKGGAGPRDTQYF. DNA of the CDR3: TGTGCCAGCAGCGTAAAAGGTGGTGCGGGACCGAGAGATACGCAGTATTTT.